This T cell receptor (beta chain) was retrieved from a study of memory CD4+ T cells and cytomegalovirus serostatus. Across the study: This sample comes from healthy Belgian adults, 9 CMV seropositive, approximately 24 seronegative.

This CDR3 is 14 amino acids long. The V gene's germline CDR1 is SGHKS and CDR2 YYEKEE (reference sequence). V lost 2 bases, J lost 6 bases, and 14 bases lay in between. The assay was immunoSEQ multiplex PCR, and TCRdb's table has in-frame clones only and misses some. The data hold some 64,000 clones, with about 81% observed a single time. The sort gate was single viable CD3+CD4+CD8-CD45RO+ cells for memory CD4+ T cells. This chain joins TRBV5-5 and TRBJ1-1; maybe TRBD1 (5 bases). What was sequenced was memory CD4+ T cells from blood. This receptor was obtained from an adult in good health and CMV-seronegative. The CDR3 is CASSFRDAPSEAFF. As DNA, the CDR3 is TGTGCCAGCAGCTTTAGGGACGCGCCCTCTGAAGCTTTCTTT.